These 30 T cell receptor beta chains were all obtained from the same sample, sequenced in a study of blood T cell repertoires in COVID-19. Assay: immunoSEQ multiplex PCR; the TCRdb copy retains only in-frame clones and omits some. Of around 450,000 clones listed, approximately 86% were seen once; the top ten hold 0.7%. Sequencing was carried out using PBMCs or T cells enriched from blood (not recorded which). All receptors come from a woman under 30 who had recovered from COVID-19.

CDR3 sequence reads: CASRKGVNDQPQHF. The CDR3 region has the DNA TGTGCCAGCAGGAAAGGGGTGAATGATCAGCCCCAGCATTTT. The chain combines TRBV2 with TRBJ1-5; possibly TRBD1 for D (5 bases). The CDR3 runs to 14 residues. Germline-derived CDR1 and CDR2 are SNHLY and FYNNEI. Trimming removed 6 bases at V and 5 bases at J, with 14 bases between.

The chain uses TRBV18 and TRBJ2-5; D perhaps matches TRBD1 (5 bases). The V and J ends lost 11 bases and 2 bases respectively, with 15 bases between them. In germline, CDR1 is KGHSH, CDR2 LQKENI. This CDR3 comprises 13 residues. This CDR3 reads CASTRTGQETQYF. In DNA, the CDR3 is TGTGCCTCAACCCGAACAGGTCAAGAGACCCAGTACTTC.

This chain links TRBV5-1 with TRBJ2-1, with D possibly matching TRBD2 (6 bases). The V end lost 2 bases, the J end lost 9 bases, and 12 bases lay between the germline ends. The CDR3 is 13 amino acids. CDR1 SGHRS and CDR2 YFSETQ come from the germline V gene. CDR3 in DNA: TGCGCCAGCAGCTTACCAGCGGGTATTGAGCAGTTCTTC. This sequence encodes CASSLPAGIEQFF.

The chain combines TRBV30 with TRBJ2-7; the match to TRBD2 covers 9 bases. The CDR3 runs 14 residues. Germline CDR1 is GTSNPN and CDR2 is SVGIG (reference sequence). The ends lost 3 bases at V and 2 bases at J; junction bases unmatched: 5. CDR3 sequence: CAWSELAGTYEQYF. CDR3 coding DNA: TGTGCCTGGAGCGAGCTAGCGGGAACCTACGAGCAGTACTTC.

V and J are TRBV5-8 and TRBJ1-6; D is unresolved. Trimming left V 4 bases short and J 0 bases short, with 8 bases between. CDR1 SGHTS and CDR2 YDEGEE come from the germline V gene. CDR3 size: 15 residues. The CDR3 bases are TGTGCCAGCAGCCTTCGGGGCTCCTATAATTCACCCCTCCACTTT. Its translation is CASSLRGSYNSPLHF.

The V call is TRBV27, the J call TRBJ2-7, with 7 bases aligning to TRBD1. The J segment lost 5 bases and the V segment lost 10 bases, leaving 14 bases of the junction unmatched. Germline V gene sequence: CDR1 MNHEY, CDR2 SMNVEV (reference sequence). CDR3 length: 14 residues. Written as DNA, the CDR3 is TGTGCCACCTCTCCCCGGAGAGGGGGCCACGAGCAGTACTTC. This codes for CATSPRRGGHEQYF.

The chain uses TRBV12-2 and TRBJ1-5; TRBD1 is the table's D call and was not checked against the DNA. TRBV12-2 is a pseudogene segment. This CDR3 comprises 16 residues. CDR3 nucleotide sequence: TGTGCAAGTCGCTCCCTCGGACACGCGGCAAATCAGCCCCAGCATTTT. It encodes CASRSLGHAANQPQHF.

In regard to this clone: The sample holds other DNA sequences that translate to the same CDR3. The chain couples TRBV10-1 to TRBJ2-5; 12 bases map to TRBD2. The CDR3 has 16 amino acids. Germline CDR1 is WNHNN and CDR2 is SYGVQD (reference sequence). The trim removed 0 bases at V and 2 bases at J, leaving 1 base unmatched. CDR3 sequence: CASSESTSGGQETQYF. For the CDR3, the DNA is TGCGCCAGCAGTGAGTCGACTAGCGGGGGTCAAGAGACCCAGTACTTC.

In regard to this clone: This likely stems from a read error, as it lies one base from a far larger clone. The V call is TRBV2, the J call TRBJ2-3; TRBD2 agrees at 8 bases. J lost 3 bases, V lost 3 bases, and 2 bases had no gene match. The CDR3 is 14 residues long. CDR1 is SNHLY, CDR2 FYNNEI, per germline. Written as DNA, the CDR3 is TGTGCCAGCAGTGACGGGGGGGCTACAGATACGCAGTATTTT. This encodes CASSDGGATDTQYF.

In regard to this clone: Other nucleotide sequences from this sample produce the same CDR3. The chain recombines TRBV5-4 with TRBJ1-1, with D possibly TRBD1 on 6 matching bases. Germline V gives CDR1 SGHNT, CDR2 YYREEE (reference sequence). The V end was cut by 4 bases, the J end by 1 base, with 8 bases between. There are 13 residues in the CDR3. CDR3 DNA sequence: TGTGCCAGCAGCCGGACAGAGAACACTGAAGCTTTCTTT. Residues: CASSRTENTEAFF.

The chain couples TRBV11-1 to TRBJ1-1; no reliable D call. CDR3 size: 13 residues. The V gene's germline CDR1 is SGHAT and CDR2 FQDESV (reference sequence). Trimming shortened V by 2 bases and J by 4 bases, and 8 bases separated the two germline ends. The CDR3, as DNA: TGTGCCAGCAGCTTATACCGGGGCACTGAAGCTTTCTTT. Its translation is CASSLYRGTEAFF.

The CDR3 DNA sequence: TGTGCCAGCAGTCCAAAAGGAGGGACGGGGAATTCACCCCTCCACTTT. Protein sequence: CASSPKGGTGNSPLHF. The chain carries TRBV7-9 and TRBJ1-6, with D maybe TRBD1 (5 bases). V lost 6 bases and J 7 bases, leaving 19 bases between the germline ends. CDR3 length: 16 amino acids. Germline-derived CDR1 and CDR2 are SEHNR and FQNEAQ (reference sequence).

This clone was seen a single time. CDR3 nucleotide sequence: TGTGCCAGCAGCTGGAGATCTGGCGTCGTCAGCTCCTATAATTCACCCCTCCACTTT. Translated: CASSWRSGVVSSYNSPLHF. The rearrangement joins TRBV5-4 to TRBJ1-6; no reliable D call. This CDR3 region has 19 residues. CDR1 is SGHNT, CDR2 YYREEE, per germline (reference sequence). V lost 3 bases to trimming and J lost 0 bases, with 19 bases between them.

This CDR3 reads CASSDSVAANTGELFF. The CDR3 coding sequence is TGTGCCAGCAGTGACTCCGTAGCGGCGAACACCGGGGAGCTGTTTTTT. The chain employs TRBV6-4 and TRBJ2-2; TRBD2 might be the D (6 bases). V was pared by 0 bases and J by 0 bases, with 8 bases between. Germline V lookup: CDR1 MRHNA, CDR2 SNTAGT. The CDR3 loop spans 16 amino acids.

The V gene is TRBV9, the J gene TRBJ1-2; 7 nucleotides agree with TRBD1. The CDR3 contains 15 residues. V dropped 0 bases and J dropped 4; count of bases not matched to a gene: 6. From germline, CDR1 is SGDLS and CDR2 YYNGEE. This CDR3 is CASSVGTGFFYGYTF. The DNA for the CDR3 is TGTGCCAGCAGCGTAGGGACAGGATTTTTCTATGGCTACACCTTC.

The rearrangement links TRBV28 to TRBJ1-2; no definite D call. The ends were cut back, 6 bases at V and 8 bases at J, with 22 bases in the middle. This CDR3 has 15 amino acids. Germline loops: CDR1 MDHEN, CDR2 SYDVKM. CDR3 amino acids: CASRDLKRGEEGYTF. DNA for the CDR3: TGTGCCAGCAGGGATCTTAAGAGAGGCGAAGAAGGCTACACCTTC.

This clone showed up just once. The rearrangement uses TRBV7-2 and TRBJ2-7; D is possibly TRBD2 (6 bases). V was pared by 3 bases and J by 0 bases, with 12 bases between. This CDR3 comprises 15 residues. Germline lookup yields CDR1 SGHTA and CDR2 FQGNSA. The CDR3 reads CASSLGDSSSYEQYF. The CDR3 DNA reads as TGTGCCAGCAGCTTGGGGGACTCAAGCTCCTACGAGCAGTACTTC.

The chain recombines TRBV4-1 with TRBJ2-5; perhaps TRBD2 as D (5 bases). The CDR3 spans 15 residues. Trimming removed 4 bases from V and 0 bases from J, with 12 bases in between. Germline V gene sequence: CDR1 MGHRA, CDR2 YSYEKL. The CDR3 sequence: CASSLSEAYQETQYF. The CDR3 DNA sequence: TGCGCCAGCAGCCTTAGCGAGGCTTACCAAGAGACCCAGTACTTC.

This chain uses TRBV28 with TRBJ1-2; possibly TRBD1 for D (6 bases). Germline V lookup: CDR1 MDHEN, CDR2 SYDVKM. V was shortened by 3 bases and J by 0 bases, with 14 bases between the two germline ends. There are 16 residues in the CDR3. The chain's CDR3 is CASSLGGGNSNYGYTF. The DNA for the CDR3 is TGTGCCAGCAGTTTGGGAGGGGGGAACTCTAACTATGGCTACACCTTC.

The genes are TRBV5-1 and TRBJ1-1; 8 bases agree with TRBD1. The germline CDR1 and CDR2 sequences are SGHRS and YFSETQ. This CDR3 is 17 amino acids long. V trimming: 3 bases; J trimming: 5 bases; junction bases outside the gene matches: 15. The CDR3: CASSWGNTGGKKTEAFF. The CDR3 DNA follows: TGCGCCAGCAGCTGGGGGAATACAGGGGGTAAAAAAACTGAAGCTTTCTTT.

The rearrangement links TRBV15 to TRBJ1-4; maybe TRBD1 (5 bases). This CDR3 spans 13 amino acids. The V end was cut by 6 bases, the J end by 5 bases, with 10 bases between. Germline V lookup: CDR1 LNHNV, CDR2 YYDKDF (reference sequence). The CDR3 DNA is TGTGCCACCAGGGAGGGGTGGAATGAAAAACTGTTTTTT. It codes for CATREGWNEKLFF.

The table lists this clone with a count of one. The V call is TRBV7-8, the J call TRBJ1-2; D is perhaps TRBD1 (6 bases). V lost 5 bases to trimming and J lost 6 bases, with 25 bases between them. CDR3 length: 17 residues. Germline V gene data show CDR1 as SGHVS and CDR2 as FQNEAQ. For the CDR3, the DNA is TGTGCCAGCAGCCCCACGAGGGGGATTCGGATAGTTCATGGCTACACCTTC. Translation: CASSPTRGIRIVHGYTF.

The chain employs TRBV19 and TRBJ1-1; D may be TRBD1 (5 bases). From germline, CDR1 is LNHDA and CDR2 SQIVND (reference sequence). V was cut by 7 bases and J by 5 bases, with 17 bases left in between. The CDR3 contains 14 residues. The CDR3: CASKESWGRTEAFF. For the CDR3, the DNA is TGTGCCAGTAAAGAGAGCTGGGGGAGGACTGAAGCTTTCTTT.

This chain joins TRBV7-2 and TRBJ2-7; TRBD1 matches 10 bases. This CDR3 contains 15 residues. J was trimmed by 2 bases and V by 5 bases; bases with no gene match: 6. The germline V gene encodes CDR1 SGHTA and CDR2 FQGNSA. The CDR3 DNA follows: TGTGCCAGCAGCGAACCGGGACAGGGGACCTACGAGCAGTACTTC. Translation gives CASSEPGQGTYEQYF. Based on the CDR3 plus reference TRBV7-2 and TRBJ2-7, the full variable domain is GAGVSQSPSNKVTEKGKDVELRCDPISGHTALYWYRQSLGQGLEFLIYFQGNSAPDKSGLPSDRFSAERTGGSVSTLTIQRTQQEDSAVYLCASSEPGQGTYEQYFGPGTRLTVT.

The rearrangement joins TRBV18 to TRBJ2-7; D might be TRBD2 (6 bases). CDR1 KGHSH and CDR2 LQKENI come from the germline V gene. Trimming cost V 7 bases and J 3 bases, with 16 bases left between them. The CDR3 runs to 14 residues. Here the CDR3 reads CASCPGVGCYEQYF. The CDR3 DNA sequence: TGTGCCAGCTGCCCGGGGGTTGGCTGCTACGAGCAGTACTTC.

The V gene is TRBV2, the J gene TRBJ1-4; D might be TRBD1 (6 bases). With 3 bases removed from V and 6 bases from J, the gap between germline ends came to 11 bases. There are 14 residues in the CDR3. CDR1 SNHLY and CDR2 FYNNEI come from the germline V gene. The CDR3 reads CASSEGRGYEKLFF. For the CDR3, the DNA is TGTGCCAGCAGTGAGGGCAGGGGATATGAAAAACTGTTTTTT.

The CDR3: CASSQGQGDGYTF. The CDR3 DNA reads as TGTGCCAGCAGCCAAGGACAGGGGGACGGCTACACCTTC. The chain employs TRBV3-1 (or the pseudogene TRBV3-2) and TRBJ1-2, with 9 positions matching TRBD1. The germline V gene has CDR1 LGHDT and CDR2 YNNKEL (reference sequence). Trimming at V came to 1 base and at J to 8 bases, leaving 2 bases not matched to a gene. The CDR3 runs 13 residues.

CDR3 sequence reads: CASSPGVRDTIYF. Written as DNA, the CDR3 is TGTGCCAGCAGCCCGGGGGTGCGAGACACCATATATTTT. The gene calls are TRBV3-1 (or the pseudogene TRBV3-2) and TRBJ1-3; a weak D match, TRBD1 (5 bases). The CDR3 is made up of 13 amino acids. Germline V gene sequence: CDR1 LGHDT, CDR2 YNNKEL (reference sequence). V lost 4 bases to trimming and J lost 8 bases, with 12 bases between them.

The chain couples TRBV5-1 to TRBJ2-3; the D gene is possibly TRBD2 (5 bases). The CDR3 sequence is 13 residues long. Germline lookup yields CDR1 SGHRS and CDR2 YFSETQ. With 4 bases removed from V and 3 bases from J, the gap between germline ends came to 9 bases. CDR3 residues: CASSRIATDTQYF. The CDR3 DNA reads as TGCGCCAGCAGCCGAATAGCGACAGATACGCAGTATTTT.

The chain links TRBV27 to TRBJ2-5, with 8 bases identical to TRBD1. The V gene's germline CDR1 is MNHEY and CDR2 SMNVEV (reference sequence). This CDR3 has 14 residues. The J segment lost 4 bases and the V segment lost 7 bases, leaving 8 bases of the junction unmatched. This chain's CDR3 is CASMTGVGAETQYF. CDR3 bases: TGTGCCAGCATGACAGGGGTTGGAGCAGAGACCCAGTACTTC.